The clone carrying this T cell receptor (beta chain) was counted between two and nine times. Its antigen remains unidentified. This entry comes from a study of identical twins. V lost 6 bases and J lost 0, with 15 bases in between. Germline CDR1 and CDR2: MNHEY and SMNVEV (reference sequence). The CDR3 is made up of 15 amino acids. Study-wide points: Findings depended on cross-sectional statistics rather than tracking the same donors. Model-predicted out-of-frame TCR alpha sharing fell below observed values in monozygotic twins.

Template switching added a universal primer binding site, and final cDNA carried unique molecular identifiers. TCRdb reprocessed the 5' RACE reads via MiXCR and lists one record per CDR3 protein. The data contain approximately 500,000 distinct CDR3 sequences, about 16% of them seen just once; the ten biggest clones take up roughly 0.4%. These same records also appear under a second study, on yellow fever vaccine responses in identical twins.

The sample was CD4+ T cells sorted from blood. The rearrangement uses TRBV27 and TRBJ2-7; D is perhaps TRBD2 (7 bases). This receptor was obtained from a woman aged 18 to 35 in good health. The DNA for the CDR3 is TGTGCCAGCAGCCCGCTAGCGGACAGCTCCTACGAGCAGTACTTC. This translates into CASSPLADSSYEQYF.